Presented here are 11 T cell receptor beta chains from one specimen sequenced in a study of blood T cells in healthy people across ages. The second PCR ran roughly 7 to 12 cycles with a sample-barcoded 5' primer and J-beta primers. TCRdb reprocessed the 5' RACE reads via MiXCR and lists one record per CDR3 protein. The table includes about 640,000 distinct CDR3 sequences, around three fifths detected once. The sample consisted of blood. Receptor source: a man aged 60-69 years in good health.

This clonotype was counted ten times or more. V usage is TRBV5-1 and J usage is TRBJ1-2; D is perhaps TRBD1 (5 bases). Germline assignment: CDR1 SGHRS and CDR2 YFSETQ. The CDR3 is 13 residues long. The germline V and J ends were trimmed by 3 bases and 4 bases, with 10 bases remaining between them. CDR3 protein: CASSYGGTYGYTF. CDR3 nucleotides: TGCGCCAGCAGCTATGGGGGGACCTATGGCTACACCTTC.

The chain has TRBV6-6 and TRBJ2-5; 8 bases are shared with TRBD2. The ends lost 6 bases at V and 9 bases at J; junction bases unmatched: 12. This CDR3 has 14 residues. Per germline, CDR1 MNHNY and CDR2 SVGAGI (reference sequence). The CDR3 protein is CASRGGGGLEAQYF. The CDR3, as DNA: TGTGCCAGCAGAGGCGGCGGGGGGTTGGAGGCCCAGTACTTC.

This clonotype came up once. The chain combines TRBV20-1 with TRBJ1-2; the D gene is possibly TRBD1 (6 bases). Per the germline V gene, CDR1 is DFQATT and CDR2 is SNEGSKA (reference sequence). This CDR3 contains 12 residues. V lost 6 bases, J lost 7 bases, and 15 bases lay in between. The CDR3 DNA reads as TGCAGTGCCCCGAGGGACACCGGTGGCTACACCTTC. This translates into CSAPRDTGGYTF.

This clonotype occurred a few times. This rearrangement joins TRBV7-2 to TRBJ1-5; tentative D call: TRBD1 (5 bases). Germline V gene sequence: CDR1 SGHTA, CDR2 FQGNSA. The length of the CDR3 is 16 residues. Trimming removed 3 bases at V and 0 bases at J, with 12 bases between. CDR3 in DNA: TGTGCCAGCAGCTTTTCTGGGACGTATAGCAATCAGCCCCAGCATTTT. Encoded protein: CASSFSGTYSNQPQHF.

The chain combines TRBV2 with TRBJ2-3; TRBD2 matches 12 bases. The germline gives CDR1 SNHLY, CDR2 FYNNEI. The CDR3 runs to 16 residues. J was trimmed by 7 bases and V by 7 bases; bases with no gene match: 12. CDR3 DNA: TGTGCCAGCACTGCGGCGGCTAGCGGGGGGGCGAATACGCAGTATTTT. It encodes CASTAAASGGANTQYF. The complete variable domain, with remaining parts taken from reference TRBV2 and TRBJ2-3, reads EPEVTQTPSHQVTQMGQEVILRCVPISNHLYFYWYRQILGQKVEFLVSFYNNEISEKSEIFDDQFSVERPDGSNFTLKIRSTKLEDSAMYFCASTAAASGGANTQYFGPGTRLTVL.

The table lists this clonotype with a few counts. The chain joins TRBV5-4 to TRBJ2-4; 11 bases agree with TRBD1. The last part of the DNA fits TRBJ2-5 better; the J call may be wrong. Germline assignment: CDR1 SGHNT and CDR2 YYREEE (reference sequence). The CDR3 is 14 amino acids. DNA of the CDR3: TGTGCCAGCAGCTTTGGACAGGGGGCGGAGACCCAGTACTTC. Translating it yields CASSFGQGAETQYF.

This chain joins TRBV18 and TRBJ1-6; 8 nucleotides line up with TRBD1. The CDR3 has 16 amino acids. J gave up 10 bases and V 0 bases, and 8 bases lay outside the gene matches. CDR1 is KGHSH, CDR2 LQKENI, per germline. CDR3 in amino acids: CASSPPRGQGASPLHF. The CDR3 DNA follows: TGTGCCAGCTCACCACCTCGGGGGCAGGGGGCCTCACCCCTCCACTTT.

DNA of the CDR3: TGTGCCAGCAGCTCCACGGACAGGGTCCACAATGAGCAGTTCTTC. Its protein product is CASSSTDRVHNEQFF. The gene calls are TRBV12-3 or TRBV12-4 and TRBJ2-1, with 8 bases that match TRBD1. The J segment lost 5 bases and the V segment lost 6 bases, leaving 9 bases of the junction unmatched. The CDR3 has 15 amino acids.

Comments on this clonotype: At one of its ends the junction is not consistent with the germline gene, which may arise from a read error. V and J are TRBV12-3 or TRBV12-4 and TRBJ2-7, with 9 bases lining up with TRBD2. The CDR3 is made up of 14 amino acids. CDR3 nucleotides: TGTGCCGGCAGTTTACTAGCGGGCTCCTACGAGCAGTACTTC. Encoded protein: CAGSLLAGSYEQYF.

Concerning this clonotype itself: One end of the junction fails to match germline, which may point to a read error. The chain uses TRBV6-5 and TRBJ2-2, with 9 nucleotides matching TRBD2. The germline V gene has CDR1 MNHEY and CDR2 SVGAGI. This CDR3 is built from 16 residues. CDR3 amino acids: CASSPRRSGGTGELFF. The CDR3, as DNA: TGTGCCAGCAGCCCTAGGAGGAGCGGGGGGACCGGAGAGCTGTTTTTT.

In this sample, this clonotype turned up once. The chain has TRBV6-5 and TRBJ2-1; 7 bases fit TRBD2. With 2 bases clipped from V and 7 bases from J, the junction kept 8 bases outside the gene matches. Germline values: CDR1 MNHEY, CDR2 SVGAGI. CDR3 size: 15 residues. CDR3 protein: CASSYGLAALNEQFF. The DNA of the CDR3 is TGTGCCAGCAGTTACGGCCTAGCGGCCCTAAATGAGCAGTTCTTC.